These 20 T cell receptor beta chains were sequenced from one sample in a study of cytomegalovirus exposure and HLA in healthy donors. The PCR employed 60 Vbeta primers together with 13 Jbeta primers. Profiled with immunoSEQ multiplex PCR; TCRdb holds only in-frame clones, not every one. The profile shows 110,000 to 150,000 clones, about two thirds of them singletons. Material: PBMCs. The receptors were sampled from a woman aged 55 to 70 in good health and CMV-seropositive.

The chain links TRBV28 to TRBJ1-1; 8 bases map to TRBD1. The CDR3 spans 14 residues. The V gene end was trimmed by 7 bases and the J gene end by 4 bases; junction bases not matched to a gene: 8. Looked up from germline, CDR1 is MDHEN and CDR2 is SYDVKM. The CDR3 loop is CASTLPGGITEAFF. CDR3 bases: TGTGCCAGCACCCTGCCAGGGGGCATCACTGAAGCTTTCTTT. Full variable domain (missing parts from reference TRBV28 and TRBJ1-1): DVKVTQSSRYLVKRTGEKVFLECVQDMDHENMFWYRQDPGLGLRLIYFSYDVKMKEKGDIPEGYSVSREKKERFSLILESASTNQTSMYLCASTLPGGITEAFFGQGTRLTVV.

The chain joins TRBV7-9 to TRBJ1-5, with D perhaps matching TRBD1 (5 bases). This CDR3 is built from 12 residues. The V end was cut by 3 bases, the J end by 6 bases, with 6 bases between. CDR1 SEHNR and CDR2 FQNEAQ come from the germline V gene (reference sequence). This CDR3 reads CASSLGLQPQHF. DNA for the CDR3: TGTGCCAGCAGCTTGGGGCTTCAGCCCCAGCATTTT. The entire variable domain, with the rest obtained from reference TRBV7-9 and TRBJ1-5, is as follows: DTGVSQNPRHKITKRGQNVTFRCDPISEHNRLYWYRQTLGQGPEFLTYFQNEAQLEKSRLLSDRFSAERPKGSFSTLEIQRTEQGDSAMYLCASSLGLQPQHFGDGTRLSIL.

The chain carries TRBV4-1 and TRBJ2-7; 11 nucleotides line up with TRBD1. Trimming at V came to 1 base and at J to 3 bases, leaving 2 bases not matched to a gene. The CDR3 spans 15 residues. The germline CDR1 and CDR2 sequences are MGHRA and YSYEKL. The CDR3 sequence: CASSQVGQGVYEQYF. The CDR3 bases are TGCGCCAGCAGCCAAGTGGGACAGGGGGTCTACGAGCAGTACTTC.

The chain is built from TRBV6-1 and TRBJ1-4, with a weak D call TRBD1 (6 bases). Trimming shortened V by 7 bases and J by 7 bases, and 16 bases separated the two germline ends. This CDR3 is built from 14 residues. The germline CDR1 and CDR2 sequences are MNHNS and SASEGT. This CDR3 reads CASTNRDTLEKLFF. The CDR3 DNA reads TGTGCCAGCACCAACCGGGACACCCTTGAAAAACTGTTTTTT.

This clone showed up just once. The V call is TRBV5-1, the J call TRBJ2-7; D is perhaps TRBD1 (5 bases). CDR1 SGHRS and CDR2 YFSETQ come from the germline V gene. V was clipped by 2 bases and J by 3 bases, with 12 bases between them. The CDR3 has 14 residues. The CDR3 sequence: CASSFTGADYEQYF. Here the CDR3 DNA reads TGCGCCAGCAGCTTCACAGGTGCGGACTACGAGCAGTACTTC.

The rearrangement links TRBV2 to TRBJ2-2; 7 nucleotides agree with TRBD2. The CDR3 runs 15 residues. The germline CDR1 and CDR2 sequences are SNHLY and FYNNEI. After removal of 6 bases from V and 1 base from J, the junction contained 5 bases not matched to a gene. The CDR3 here is CASRMGLMNTGELFF. In nucleotides, the CDR3 is TGTGCCAGCAGGATGGGACTAATGAACACCGGGGAGCTGTTTTTT.

V and J are TRBV5-1 and TRBJ1-2; 9 bases fit TRBD1. Germline V gene sequence: CDR1 SGHRS, CDR2 YFSETQ. J was trimmed by 4 bases and V by 4 bases; bases with no gene match: 5. There are 14 residues in the CDR3. The CDR3 DNA reads as TGCGCCAGCAGCGTGGGACAGGGAGCCTATGGCTACACCTTC. As protein: CASSVGQGAYGYTF. The full variable domain, with the rest looked up from reference TRBV5-1 and TRBJ1-2, is KAGVTQTPRYLIKTRGQQVTLSCSPISGHRSVSWYQQTPGQGLQFLFEYFSETQRNKGNFPGRFSGRQFSNSRSEMNVSTLELGDSALYLCASSVGQGAYGYTFGSGTRLTVV.

The J gene is TRBJ2-1, the V gene TRBV4-1; 10 bases align to TRBD2. The CDR3 is 13 amino acids. With V trimmed by 4 bases and J by 7 bases, 1 base remained unmatched. CDR1 and CDR2 (germline): MGHRA, YSYEKL. The CDR3, as DNA: TGCGCCAGCAGCCTAGCGGGAGGAAATGAGCAGTTCTTC. Translated, it gives CASSLAGGNEQFF.

The chain has TRBV19 and TRBJ2-2; TRBD2 is a possible D gene (6 bases). The germline V and J ends were trimmed by 2 bases and 1 base, with 17 bases remaining between them. The CDR3 totals 18 residues. Germline V gene sequence: CDR1 LNHDA, CDR2 SQIVND (reference sequence). In nucleotides, the CDR3 is TGTGCCAGTAGTATATGGTTGTCGGGGCGGGGGAACACCGGGGAGCTGTTTTTT. Amino acid sequence: CASSIWLSGRGNTGELFF.

The chain carries TRBV5-1 and TRBJ2-7, with TRBD2 identical over 10 bases. Germline CDR1 is SGHRS and CDR2 is YFSETQ. The trim removed 5 bases at V and 3 bases at J, leaving 2 bases unmatched. CDR3 length: 13 residues. The CDR3 coding sequence is TGCGCCAGCAGGTCTAGCGGGGGCTACGAGCAGTACTTC. This codes for CASRSSGGYEQYF.

This rearrangement joins TRBV10-3 to TRBJ2-2, with 7 bases fitting TRBD1. Trimming took 8 bases from V and 3 from J; bases not matched to a gene: 3. Germline loops: CDR1 ENHRY, CDR2 SYGVKD. The CDR3 extends over 13 amino acids. The CDR3, as DNA: TGTGCCATCCGGGACAGTTACACCGGGGAGCTGTTTTTT. Its protein product is CAIRDSYTGELFF.

The chain joins TRBV5-8 to TRBJ1-2; 10 bases agree with TRBD1. Germline CDR1 reads SGHTS; CDR2 reads YDEGEE. This CDR3 is 14 amino acids long. V dropped 4 bases and J dropped 4; count of bases not matched to a gene: 4. CDR3 in DNA: TGTGCCAGCAGCGCCGGACAGGGGGGCTATGGCTACACCTTC. The encoded protein is CASSAGQGGYGYTF.

V is TRBV19 and J is TRBJ2-3; no clear D gene. Trimming took 5 bases from V and 0 from J, leaving 12 bases between them. CDR3 length equals 15 residues. Germline V CDR1 and CDR2: LNHDA, SQIVND (reference sequence). In nucleotides, the CDR3 is TGTGCCAGTAGTTCGTCGAGCGCAAGCACAGATACGCAGTATTTT. Protein product: CASSSSSASTDTQYF. The full variable domain, with the rest looked up from reference TRBV19 and TRBJ2-3, is DGGITQSPKYLFRKEGQNVTLSCEQNLNHDAMYWYRQDPGQGLRLIYYSQIVNDFQKGDIAEGYSVSREKKESFPLTVTSAQKNPTAFYLCASSSSSASTDTQYFGPGTRLTVL.

The gene calls are TRBV7-2 and TRBJ1-5, with D hard to call. Germline V gives CDR1 SGHTA, CDR2 FQGNSA. The CDR3 is made up of 12 amino acids. Trimming pared 7 bases from V and 3 bases from J, leaving 7 bases between. CDR3 nucleotides: TGTGCCAGCACCCGGGTCAATCAGCCCCAGCATTTT. Protein product: CASTRVNQPQHF.

The rearrangement links TRBV6-1 to TRBJ2-5, with 7 bases identical to TRBD1. The CDR3 covers 11 residues. CDR1 is MNHNS and CDR2 is SASEGT in the germline V gene. V shed 10 bases and J 7 bases; nucleotides not matched to a gene: 6. The CDR3 here is CATREGATQYF. The CDR3 DNA reads as TGTGCCACCAGAGAGGGGGCGACCCAGTACTTC.

The gene calls are TRBV5-1 and TRBJ1-2, with 7 bases fitting TRBD1. Trimming removed 0 bases from V and 8 bases from J; junction bases left unmatched: 7. Germline CDR1 SGHRS, CDR2 YFSETQ. This CDR3 region has 14 residues. This chain's CDR3 is CASSLDRDSRGYTF. In DNA form, the CDR3 reads TGCGCCAGCAGCTTGGACCGGGACAGTCGCGGCTACACCTTC. The full variable domain, completed using reference TRBV5-1 and TRBJ1-2, is KAGVTQTPRYLIKTRGQQVTLSCSPISGHRSVSWYQQTPGQGLQFLFEYFSETQRNKGNFPGRFSGRQFSNSRSEMNVSTLELGDSALYLCASSLDRDSRGYTFGSGTRLTVV.

The CDR3 is CASRPQGGTEAFF. The CDR3 nucleotides read TGTGCCAGCAGGCCCCAGGGGGGCACTGAAGCTTTCTTT. The chain combines TRBV6-6 with TRBJ1-1; TRBD1 matches at 7 bases. The CDR3 covers 13 residues. V lost 6 bases and J lost 4; bases outside the gene matches: 5. The germline gives CDR1 MNHNY, CDR2 SVGAGI (reference sequence).

The chain couples TRBV12-5 to TRBJ1-5; D is unclear. CDR1 is LGHNT, CDR2 FRNRAP, per germline. CDR3 length equals 11 residues. V was shortened by 5 bases and J by 7 bases, with 6 bases between the two germline ends. The CDR3 coding sequence is TGTGCTAGTGGTCCCTTACAGCCCCAGCATTTT. It encodes CASGPLQPQHF.

The rearrangement uses TRBV10-3 and TRBJ1-2; D ambiguous. Germline lookup yields CDR1 ENHRY and CDR2 SYGVKD. The CDR3 totals 14 residues. V was pared by 0 bases and J by 5 bases, with 10 bases between. CDR3 DNA sequence: TGTGCCATCAGTGAGTCCCGGGAGGGTTATGGCTACACCTTC. Amino acid sequence: CAISESREGYGYTF.

This clone was counted only a few times. The chain's CDR3 is CASSPGQGGEAFF. The CDR3 nucleotides are TGTGCCAGCAGTCCCGGACAGGGGGGTGAAGCTTTCTTT. The rearrangement joins TRBV28 to TRBJ1-1; 10 bases fit TRBD1. The germline V gene has CDR1 MDHEN and CDR2 SYDVKM. This CDR3 spans 13 amino acids. Trimming took 5 bases from V and 7 from J; bases not matched to a gene: 4. Full variable domain (outside the CDR3, taken from reference TRBV28 and TRBJ1-1): DVKVTQSSRYLVKRTGEKVFLECVQDMDHENMFWYRQDPGLGLRLIYFSYDVKMKEKGDIPEGYSVSREKKERFSLILESASTNQTSMYLCASSPGQGGEAFFGQGTRLTVV.